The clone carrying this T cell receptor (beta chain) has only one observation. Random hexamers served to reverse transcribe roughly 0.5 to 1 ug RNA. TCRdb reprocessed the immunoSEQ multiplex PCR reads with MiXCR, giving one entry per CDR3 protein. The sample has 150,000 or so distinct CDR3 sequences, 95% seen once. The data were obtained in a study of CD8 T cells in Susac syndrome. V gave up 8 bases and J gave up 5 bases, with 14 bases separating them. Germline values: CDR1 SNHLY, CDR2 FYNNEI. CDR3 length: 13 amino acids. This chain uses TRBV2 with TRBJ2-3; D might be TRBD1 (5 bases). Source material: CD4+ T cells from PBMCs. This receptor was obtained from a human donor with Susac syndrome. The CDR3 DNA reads TGTGCCAGCCTTGGGGCCGCCCGAGATACGCAGTATTTT. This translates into CASLGAARDTQYF.